A single sample gave rise to the 30 T cell receptor beta chains below, sequenced in a study of blood T cell repertoires in COVID-19. The repertoire was sequenced with immunoSEQ multiplex PCR; TCRdb's copy has only in-frame clones and lacks some. There are roughly 310,000 clones in the sample; approximately 88% occur only once, and approximately 4% lies in the top ten. Specimen: peripheral blood. The receptors come from a woman in her fifties or sixties with active or convalescent COVID-19.

This clone was counted between two and nine times. The V gene is TRBV5-1, the J gene TRBJ1-4, with 8 bases aligning to TRBD1. Germline V gives CDR1 SGHRS, CDR2 YFSETQ. After removal of 0 bases from V and 4 bases from J, the junction contained 2 bases not matched to a gene. The CDR3 has 15 amino acids. In DNA, the CDR3 is TGCGCCAGCAGCTTGGTGGGACAGGTTAATGAAAAACTGTTTTTT. Translated, it gives CASSLVGQVNEKLFF.

The chain combines TRBV19 with TRBJ1-1; perhaps TRBD1 as D (5 bases). The germline V gene encodes CDR1 LNHDA and CDR2 SQIVND (reference sequence). Trimming stripped 4 bases from V and 1 base from J, with 13 bases between. The CDR3 is 15 residues long. In nucleotides, the CDR3 is TGTGCCAGTAGTACCCCGATGGGGGGGAACACTGAAGCTTTCTTT. Protein sequence: CASSTPMGGNTEAFF.

The V gene is TRBV6-5, the J gene TRBJ1-2, with D possibly TRBD1 on 6 matching bases. Germline V lookup: CDR1 MNHEY, CDR2 SVGAGI. V was clipped by 5 bases and J by 2 bases, with 9 bases between them. CDR3 length: 13 residues. CDR3 in DNA: TGTGCCAGCAGTCGACAGGAGAACTATGGCTACACCTTC. It translates to CASSRQENYGYTF.

This clone has just one count. The chain's CDR3 is CASSSRGGIGQPQHF. CDR3 in DNA: TGTGCCAGCAGTTCCCGGGGGGGTATAGGACAGCCCCAGCATTTT. V and J are TRBV27 and TRBJ1-5; a weak D match, TRBD1 (5 bases). Germline V gene sequence: CDR1 MNHEY, CDR2 SMNVEV (reference sequence). The length of the CDR3 is 15 residues. With 4 bases removed from V and 7 bases from J, the gap between germline ends came to 17 bases.

The rearrangement uses TRBV7-2 and TRBJ2-7; 8 nucleotides line up with TRBD2. The CDR3 is 15 residues long. Germline V CDR1 and CDR2: SGHTA, FQGNSA. V was pared by 1 base and J by 1 base, with 3 bases of the junction left unmatched. The CDR3 region has the DNA TGTGCCAGCAGCTTAGGCGGGGGGTATTCCTACGAGCAGTACTTC. It yields the protein CASSLGGGYSYEQYF. The whole variable domain, remainder taken from reference TRBV7-2 and TRBJ2-7, is GAGVSQSPSNKVTEKGKDVELRCDPISGHTALYWYRQSLGQGLEFLIYFQGNSAPDKSGLPSDRFSAERTGGSVSTLTIQRTQQEDSAVYLCASSLGGGYSYEQYFGPGTRLTVT.

The rearrangement links TRBV6-2 or TRBV6-3 to TRBJ2-3; a weak D match, TRBD2 (6 bases). Germline V gene data show CDR1 as MNHEY and CDR2 as SVGEGT. This CDR3 region has 14 residues. Trimming cost V 3 bases and J 2 bases, with 9 bases left between them. CDR3 loop: CASSYSGFTDTQYF. The CDR3 DNA reads as TGTGCCAGCAGTTATAGCGGATTCACAGATACGCAGTATTTT.

The chain couples TRBV11-3 to TRBJ2-3; the match to TRBD2 covers 13 bases. V shed 3 bases and J 3 bases; nucleotides not matched to a gene: 6. Germline assignment: CDR1 SGHNT and CDR2 YENEEA. This CDR3 has 17 residues. The CDR3 reads CASSLTSGGSLTDTQYF. The CDR3 DNA reads as TGTGCCAGCAGCTTGACTAGCGGGGGGTCATTGACAGATACGCAGTATTTT. The whole variable domain, remainder taken from reference TRBV11-3 and TRBJ2-3, is EAGVVQSPRYKIIEKKQPVAFWCNPISGHNTLYWYLQNLGQGPELLIRYENEEAVDDSQLPKDRFSAERLKGVDSTLKIQPAELGDSAVYLCASSLTSGGSLTDTQYFGPGTRLTVL.

The chain combines TRBV11-2 with TRBJ1-4; the D is unclear. Trimming left V 3 bases short and J 0 bases short, with 11 bases between. Germline loops: CDR1 SGHAT, CDR2 FQNNGV. CDR3 length: 16 amino acids. Here the CDR3 DNA reads TGTGCCAGCAGCTTTGAGTTGGGAGCAACTAATGAAAAACTGTTTTTT. It codes for CASSFELGATNEKLFF.

J is TRBJ1-4 and V is TRBV13; 9 bases map to TRBD1. The CDR3 loop spans 16 amino acids. Germline assignment: CDR1 PRHDT and CDR2 FYEKMQ (reference sequence). V lost 6 bases and J lost 2; bases outside the gene matches: 7. The CDR3 DNA follows: TGTGCCAGCAGGTCCGGGACAGGGTTCACTAATGAAAAACTGTTTTTT. Translation: CASRSGTGFTNEKLFF.

The chain joins TRBV7-9 to TRBJ2-3; D is possibly TRBD1 (6 bases). V dropped 3 bases and J dropped 6 bases, with 10 bases sitting between them. The CDR3 spans 13 residues. Germline V gene lookup returns CDR1 SEHNR and CDR2 FQNEAQ (reference sequence). DNA for the CDR3: TGTGCCAGCAGCTTGACAGGCCCCGATACGCAGTATTTT. As protein: CASSLTGPDTQYF.

CDR3 DNA: TGCGCCAGCAGCTTGGCCCAGGACTACGAGCAGTACTTC. Its translation is CASSLAQDYEQYF. The chain joins TRBV5-1 to TRBJ2-7; D unclear. Deletions cut 0 bases from V and 3 bases from J, with 7 bases between. The V gene's germline CDR1 is SGHRS and CDR2 YFSETQ. CDR3 size: 13 residues.

The gene calls are TRBV18 and TRBJ2-3; 7 bases line up with TRBD1. The V gene end was trimmed by 3 bases and the J gene end by 1 base; junction bases not matched to a gene: 10. The CDR3 totals 17 residues. From germline, CDR1 is KGHSH and CDR2 LQKENI. CDR3 bases: TGTGCCAGCTCACCCGTCCTCGGGACAGTCGGCACAGATACGCAGTATTTT. The encoded protein is CASSPVLGTVGTDTQYF. The full variable domain, its missing parts supplied by reference TRBV18 and TRBJ2-3, is NAGVMQNPRHLVRRRGQEARLRCSPMKGHSHVYWYRQLPEEGLKFMVYLQKENIIDESGMPKERFSAEFPKEGPSILRIQQVVRGDSAAYFCASSPVLGTVGTDTQYFGPGTRLTVL.

The chain carries TRBV4-1 and TRBJ2-3; 8 bases are shared with TRBD2. The CDR3 contains 15 residues. The V gene's germline CDR1 is MGHRA and CDR2 YSYEKL. The ends lost 4 bases at V and 0 bases at J; junction bases unmatched: 3. CDR3 DNA sequence: TGCGCCAGCAGCCCCCAGCGGGGGAGCACAGATACGCAGTATTTT. Residues: CASSPQRGSTDTQYF.

V gene TRBV4-3 combines with J gene TRBJ1-2; 7 nucleotides agree with TRBD1. Germline CDR1 reads LGHNA; CDR2 reads YSLEER. The CDR3 covers 15 residues. V gave up 3 bases and J gave up 0 bases; unmatched junction bases: 4. CDR3 nucleotides: TGCGCCAGCAGCCACCGGGACAGTTCTAACTATGGCTACACCTTC. Translation gives CASSHRDSSNYGYTF.

The rearrangement links TRBV27 to TRBJ2-1; D is possibly TRBD2 (6 bases). The CDR3 length is 15 residues. V lost 3 bases, J lost 0 bases, and 9 bases lay in between. Germline V gene data show CDR1 as MNHEY and CDR2 as SMNVEV (reference sequence). CDR3 region: CASSFAGSSYNEQFF. CDR3 nucleotides: TGTGCCAGCAGTTTCGCGGGATCCTCCTACAATGAGCAGTTCTTC.

The CDR3 spells CAWSPGTAGGNIQYF. Here the CDR3 DNA reads TGTGCCTGGAGTCCCGGGACGGCGGGGGGAAACATTCAGTACTTC. V usage is TRBV30 and J usage is TRBJ2-4; 8 bases line up with TRBD2. The ends lost 2 bases at V and 6 bases at J; junction bases unmatched: 9. CDR3 length: 15 amino acids. The V gene's germline CDR1 is GTSNPN and CDR2 SVGIG (reference sequence).

This chain links TRBV2 with TRBJ2-2; TRBD1 aligns across 8 bases. The trim removed 6 bases at V and 8 bases at J, leaving 8 bases unmatched. CDR3 length: 14 amino acids. Germline assignment: CDR1 SNHLY and CDR2 FYNNEI. The CDR3 loop reads CASSTRQGMGELFF. DNA of the CDR3: TGTGCCAGCAGCACCAGACAGGGGATGGGGGAGCTGTTTTTT.

A single count supports this clone. V usage is TRBV7-9 and J usage is TRBJ1-4; D is possibly TRBD1 (5 bases). CDR1 and CDR2 (germline): SEHNR, FQNEAQ (reference sequence). Trimming cost V 11 bases and J 14 bases, with 21 bases left between them. The CDR3 runs to 12 residues. CDR3 loop: CAGGTGGSRLFF. The CDR3 DNA reads as TGTGCCGGGGGGACCGGGGGAAGTCGTCTGTTTTTT.

CDR3 sequence reads: CASSDRTVNQPQHF. For the CDR3, the DNA is TGTGCCAGCAGTGATCGGACAGTTAATCAGCCCCAGCATTTT. The chain joins TRBV6-1 to TRBJ1-5, with a possible D match to TRBD1 (6 bases). Germline lookup yields CDR1 MNHNS and CDR2 SASEGT. The CDR3 consists of 14 residues. Trimming removed 3 bases from V and 4 bases from J, with 10 bases in between.

Here the CDR3 reads CATSDPRQGYNEQFF. CDR3 in DNA: TGTGCCACCAGTGATCCAAGACAGGGCTACAATGAGCAGTTCTTC. The chain carries TRBV24-1 and TRBJ2-1, with 7 bases aligning to TRBD1. Germline V gene data show CDR1 as KGHDR and CDR2 as SFDVKD. The CDR3 consists of 15 residues. With 3 bases clipped from V and 3 bases from J, the junction kept 4 bases outside the gene matches.

The rearrangement uses TRBV29-1 and TRBJ1-1; 12 bases agree with TRBD1. Germline CDR1 and CDR2: SQVTM and ANQGSEA. CDR3 length equals 14 residues. The V and J ends lost 7 bases and 5 bases, in that order; junction bases with no gene match: 8. As DNA, the CDR3 is TGCAGCGCCTCCGGGACAGGGGGCAGGACTGAAGCTTTCTTT. It translates to CSASGTGGRTEAFF. Combining the CDR3 with reference TRBV29-1 and TRBJ1-1 gives the whole variable domain SAVISQKPSRDICQRGTSLTIQCQVDSQVTMMFWYRQQPGQSLTLIATANQGSEATYESGFVIDKFPISRPNLTFSTLTVSNMSPEDSSIYLCSASGTGGRTEAFFGQGTRLTVV.

J is TRBJ1-1 and V is TRBV5-1; TRBD1 might be the D (5 bases). Germline V gene lookup returns CDR1 SGHRS and CDR2 YFSETQ. This CDR3 spans 13 amino acids. V lost 4 bases, J lost 4 bases, and 11 bases lay in between. CDR3 loop: CASSPQGGTEAFF. CDR3 sequence (DNA): TGCGCCAGCAGCCCTCAGGGAGGCACTGAAGCTTTCTTT.

The chain carries TRBV6-5 and TRBJ2-3, with D perhaps TRBD2 (5 bases). The CDR3 is made up of 13 amino acids. Germline V gene lookup returns CDR1 MNHEY and CDR2 SVGAGI. V was trimmed by 7 bases and J by 1 base, leaving 9 bases between them. For the CDR3, the DNA is TGTGCCAGCACCCCCGGGGGCACAGATACGCAGTATTTT. It codes for CASTPGGTDTQYF.

V and J are TRBV19 and TRBJ2-2, with 10 bases aligning to TRBD1. Trimming removed 9 bases from V and 5 bases from J; junction bases left unmatched: 18. This CDR3 spans 18 amino acids. The germline gives CDR1 LNHDA, CDR2 SQIVND (reference sequence). The DNA for the CDR3 is TGTGCCAGCTTCCGGGACAGGGGATCGGGCGGCGGTACCGGGGAGCTGTTTTTT. As protein: CASFRDRGSGGGTGELFF.

This sequence joins TRBV7-9 and TRBJ2-3, with D maybe TRBD1 (6 bases). CDR3 length: 13 residues. Deletions cut 4 bases from V and 3 bases from J, with 8 bases between. Germline lookup yields CDR1 SEHNR and CDR2 FQNEAQ (reference sequence). In nucleotides, the CDR3 is TGTGCCAGCAGCTGGACAGAAACAGATACGCAGTATTTT. This gives the protein CASSWTETDTQYF.

The chain combines TRBV19 with TRBJ2-1; D might be TRBD1 (6 bases). The CDR3 totals 17 residues. Germline V gives CDR1 LNHDA, CDR2 SQIVND (reference sequence). V lost 3 bases and J lost 4, with 19 bases in between. The CDR3 loop is CASSIRGQQIGYNEQFF. The CDR3 DNA is TGTGCCAGTAGTATTCGAGGACAGCAGATTGGATACAATGAGCAGTTCTTC. The whole variable domain, filled in from reference TRBV19 and TRBJ2-1, reads DGGITQSPKYLFRKEGQNVTLSCEQNLNHDAMYWYRQDPGQGLRLIYYSQIVNDFQKGDIAEGYSVSREKKESFPLTVTSAQKNPTAFYLCASSIRGQQIGYNEQFFGPGTRLTVL.

The gene calls are TRBV7-2 and TRBJ2-2; TRBD1 matches at 11 bases. V shed 8 bases, J shed 5 bases, and the junction held 7 bases outside the gene matches. The CDR3 consists of 15 residues. From germline, CDR1 is SGHTA and CDR2 FQGNSA. The CDR3 coding sequence is TGTGCCAGCGGTGGACAGGGGGCTAAGACCGGGGAGCTGTTTTTT. Amino acids: CASGGQGAKTGELFF.

The CDR3 is CASSLDRDYYEQYF. CDR3 DNA sequence: TGCGCCAGCAGCTTGGACAGAGATTACTACGAGCAGTACTTC. The V and J genes are TRBV5-1 and TRBJ2-7; D gene uncertain. This CDR3 has 14 residues. Per germline, CDR1 SGHRS and CDR2 YFSETQ. The V gene lost 0 bases and the J gene lost 3 bases, with 10 bases spanning the gap.

This chain links TRBV4-1 with TRBJ2-6, with D possibly matching TRBD1 (6 bases). Looked up from germline, CDR1 is MGHRA and CDR2 is YSYEKL. Trimming removed 1 base at V and 2 bases at J, with 15 bases between. The CDR3 extends over 18 amino acids. CDR3: CASSQGLIRTAGANVLTF. As DNA, the CDR3 is TGCGCCAGCAGCCAAGGACTGATAAGGACAGCTGGGGCCAACGTCCTGACTTTC.

The chain is built from TRBV9 and TRBJ2-3; TRBD1 might be the D (6 bases). Between the trimmed V and J ends, which lost 0 bases and 0 bases, there was a span of 17 bases. This CDR3 has 18 amino acids. CDR1 and CDR2 (germline): SGDLS, YYNGEE. The CDR3 is CASSVAPPGRGSTDTQYF. CDR3 nucleotide sequence: TGTGCCAGCAGCGTAGCCCCCCCTGGCAGGGGAAGCACAGATACGCAGTATTTT.